The entry that follows covers one TCR beta chain sequence. No cognate antigen has been identified for it. The sample holds no much larger clone one base away, and base qualities are not on file. The CDR3 has 12 amino acids, counting the end cysteine and phenylalanine. Solely the CDR3 DNA is kept, with 36 bases framed from the first base. At the junction V is shortened by 8 bases and J by 5 bases; bases outside the gene matches: 5. In Seattle, one collaborating source enrolled patients while the infection was active and tracked those patients longitudinally over the course of disease. Collaborating institutions collected whole blood in K2EDTA tubes following their own protocols. Collaborator samples were shipped for TCRbeta analysis as frozen whole blood, isolated PBMCs, or DNA extracted from either sample type. TCRbeta CDR3 regions were amplified from genomic DNA using the immunoSEQ Assay, a bias-controlled multiplex PCR. The study's own analysis went as follows. Nucleated cell counts per sample were estimated from amplification of reference gene primers within the assay. To quantify the absolute abundance of each unique TCRbeta CDR3 rearrangement, sequence reads were collapsed and filtered. For each sample, productive Simpson clonality was calculated by taking the square root of Simpson's diversity index across productive rearrangements. TCRdb obtained this table from immuneACCESS and retained in-frame rearrangements with V and J assigned. These tables miss some clones; where compared with another copy, unresolved V genes account for less than half of the shortfall, and the remainder is unexplained. From that table come the V and J calls and clone size; the DNA was used to work out D and trimming. Here the sample has around 270,000 clones; more than 65% occur a single time. The ten largest clonotypes hold around 14% of the sample.

This sample was included in a study of blood T cell repertoires in COVID-19 (TCRdb year 2020). Looking at the study overall: Samples from collaborators originated in the United States, Italy and Spain and spanned both the acute and convalescent phases of COVID-19. Sample metadata almost always included a de-identified subject ID, COVID-19 status, age in years and sex. Where HLA class I and class II types were available, the types were taken from metadata supplied by the sample provider, not from assay-based typing. The dataset comprised deeply sampled blood TCRbeta repertoires from subjects exposed to, actively infected with, or recovered from COVID-19. The repertoires were made available in a free public database intended to serve as a resource for research on the immune response to SARS-CoV-2. The prospective study material was composed of cDNA or gDNA derived from T cells, B-cell-depleted T cells, or PBMCs. Samples came from the ongoing ImmuneRACE study (first 160 participants) plus 1,254 subjects from 6 global collaborators.

Results and caveats for the whole study, not just this receptor: Clinical and demographic metadata were provided uncurated, with the amount varying by source and participant.

The sample consisted of peripheral blood. This clonotype was obtained from a person aged 70 to 85 with COVID-19, enrolled during active disease. Recombination linked TRBV12-3 or TRBV12-4 to TRBJ2-5, with TRBD2 matching 7 junction bases. The DNA is TGTGCCAGCGGGGAGGGTTTTGAGACCCAGTACTTC. Its protein reads: CASGEGFETQYF.